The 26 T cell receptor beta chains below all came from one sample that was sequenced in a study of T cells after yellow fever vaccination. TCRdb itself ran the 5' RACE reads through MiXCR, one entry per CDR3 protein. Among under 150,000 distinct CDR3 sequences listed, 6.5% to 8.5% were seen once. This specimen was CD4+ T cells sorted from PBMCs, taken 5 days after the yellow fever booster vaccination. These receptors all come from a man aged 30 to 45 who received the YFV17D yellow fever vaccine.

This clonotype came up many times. This CDR3 is CASSSGRSTGELFF. CDR3 bases: TGTGCCAGTAGTAGCGGGAGGAGCACCGGGGAGCTGTTTTTT. The rearrangement links TRBV19 to TRBJ2-2; 8 bases map to TRBD2. CDR1 LNHDA and CDR2 SQIVND come from the germline V gene (reference sequence). Losses at the gene ends were 4 bases for V and 4 bases for J; bases not matched to a gene: 2. The CDR3 consists of 14 residues. Full variable domain (rest looked up from reference TRBV19 and TRBJ2-2): DGGITQSPKYLFRKEGQNVTLSCEQNLNHDAMYWYRQDPGQGLRLIYYSQIVNDFQKGDIAEGYSVSREKKESFPLTVTSAQKNPTAFYLCASSSGRSTGELFFGEGSRLTVL.

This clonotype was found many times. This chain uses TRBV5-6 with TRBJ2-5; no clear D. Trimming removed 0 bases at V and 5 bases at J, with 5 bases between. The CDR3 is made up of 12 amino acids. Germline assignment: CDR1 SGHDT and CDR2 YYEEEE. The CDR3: CASSLALETQYF. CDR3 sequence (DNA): TGTGCCAGCAGCTTGGCATTGGAGACCCAGTACTTC.

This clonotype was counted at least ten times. The chain's CDR3 is CASSAASPGVDYGYTF. The CDR3 region has the DNA TGTGCCAGCAGTGCCGCCTCCCCGGGCGTTGACTATGGCTACACCTTC. The chain is built from TRBV6-1 and TRBJ1-2; no firm D call. The germline V gene encodes CDR1 MNHNS and CDR2 SASEGT. CDR3 size: 16 residues. V lost 4 bases and J 3 bases, leaving 18 bases between the germline ends.

The CDR3 loop reads CASSESGNSPLHF. In nucleotides, the CDR3 is TGCGCCAGCAGTGAGTCGGGTAATTCACCCCTCCACTTT. The rearrangement joins TRBV10-1 to TRBJ1-6; D remains unclear. The CDR3 loop spans 13 amino acids. The germline gives CDR1 WNHNN, CDR2 SYGVQD (reference sequence). V gave up 0 bases and J gave up 6 bases, with 3 bases separating them.

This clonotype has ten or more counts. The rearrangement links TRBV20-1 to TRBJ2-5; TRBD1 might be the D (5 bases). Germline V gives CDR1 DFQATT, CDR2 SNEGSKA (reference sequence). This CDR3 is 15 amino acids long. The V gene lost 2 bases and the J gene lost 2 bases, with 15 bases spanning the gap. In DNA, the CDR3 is TGCAGTGCTAGAATCCCCACAGGCCTGCAAGAGACCCAGTACTTC. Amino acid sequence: CSARIPTGLQETQYF.

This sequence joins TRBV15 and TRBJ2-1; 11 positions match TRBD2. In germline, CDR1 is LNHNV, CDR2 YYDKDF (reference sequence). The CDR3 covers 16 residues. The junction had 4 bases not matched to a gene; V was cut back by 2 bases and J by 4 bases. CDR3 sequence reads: CATSRTTSGAYNEQFF. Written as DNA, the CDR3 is TGTGCCACCAGCAGAACGACTAGCGGGGCTTACAATGAGCAGTTCTTC.

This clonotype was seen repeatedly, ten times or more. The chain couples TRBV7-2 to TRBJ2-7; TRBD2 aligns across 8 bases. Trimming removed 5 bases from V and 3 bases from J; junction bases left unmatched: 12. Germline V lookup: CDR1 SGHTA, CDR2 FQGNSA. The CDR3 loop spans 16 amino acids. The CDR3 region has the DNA TGTGCCAGCAGCCCCGGGGGGGCCACCGTCAGCTACGAGCAGTACTTC. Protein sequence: CASSPGGATVSYEQYF.

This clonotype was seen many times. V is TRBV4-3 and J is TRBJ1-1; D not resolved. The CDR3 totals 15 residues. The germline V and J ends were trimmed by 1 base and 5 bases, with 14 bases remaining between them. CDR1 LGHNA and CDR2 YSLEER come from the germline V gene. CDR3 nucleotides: TGCGCCAGCAGCCAAGCCCCCCCCTTTATGACTGAAGCTTTCTTT. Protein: CASSQAPPFMTEAFF.

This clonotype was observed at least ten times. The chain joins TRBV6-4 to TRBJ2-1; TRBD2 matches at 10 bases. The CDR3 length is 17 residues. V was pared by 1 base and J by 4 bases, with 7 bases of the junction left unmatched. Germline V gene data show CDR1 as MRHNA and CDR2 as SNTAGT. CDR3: CASSDFQREGLYNEQFF. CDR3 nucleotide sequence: TGTGCCAGCAGTGACTTTCAGCGGGAGGGCCTGTACAATGAGCAGTTCTTC.

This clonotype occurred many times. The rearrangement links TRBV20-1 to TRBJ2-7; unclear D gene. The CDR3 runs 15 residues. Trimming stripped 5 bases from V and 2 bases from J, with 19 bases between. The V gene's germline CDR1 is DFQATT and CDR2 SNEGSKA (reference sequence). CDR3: CSAESPQKGTYEQYF. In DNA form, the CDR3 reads TGCAGTGCTGAGTCGCCCCAGAAGGGAACCTACGAGCAGTACTTC.

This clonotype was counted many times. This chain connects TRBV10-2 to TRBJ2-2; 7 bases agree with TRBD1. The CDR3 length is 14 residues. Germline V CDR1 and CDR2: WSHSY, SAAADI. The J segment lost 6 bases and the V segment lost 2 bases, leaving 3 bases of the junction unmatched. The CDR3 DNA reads TGCGCCAGCAGTGAGCTCCAGGGGGCCGGGGAGCTGTTTTTT. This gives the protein CASSELQGAGELFF.

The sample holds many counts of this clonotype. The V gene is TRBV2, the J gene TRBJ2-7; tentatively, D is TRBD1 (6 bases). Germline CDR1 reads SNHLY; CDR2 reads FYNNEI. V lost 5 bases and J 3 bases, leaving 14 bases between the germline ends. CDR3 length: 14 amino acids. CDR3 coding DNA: TGTGCCAGCAGTCGTCCGACAGGTCGCTACGAGCAGTACTTC. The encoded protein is CASSRPTGRYEQYF.

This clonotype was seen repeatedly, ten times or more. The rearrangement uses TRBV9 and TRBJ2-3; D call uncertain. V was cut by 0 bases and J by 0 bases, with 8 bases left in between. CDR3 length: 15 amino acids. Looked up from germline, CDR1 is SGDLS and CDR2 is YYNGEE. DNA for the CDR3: TGTGCCAGCAGCGTAGGTGGCTCTAGCACAGATACGCAGTATTTT. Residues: CASSVGGSSTDTQYF.

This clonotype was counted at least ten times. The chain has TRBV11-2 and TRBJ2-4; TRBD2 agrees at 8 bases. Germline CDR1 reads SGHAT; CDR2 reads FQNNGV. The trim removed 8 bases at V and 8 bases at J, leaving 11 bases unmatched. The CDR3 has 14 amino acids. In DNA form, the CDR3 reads TGTGCCAGCGGACCTGGACTAGCTATAGACATTCAGTACTTC. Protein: CASGPGLAIDIQYF.

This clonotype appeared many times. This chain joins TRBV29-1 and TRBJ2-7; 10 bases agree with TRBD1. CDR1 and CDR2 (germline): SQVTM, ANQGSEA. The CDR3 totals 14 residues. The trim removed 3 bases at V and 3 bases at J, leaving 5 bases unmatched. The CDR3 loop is CSVEWGQGNYEQYF. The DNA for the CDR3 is TGCAGCGTTGAGTGGGGACAGGGGAACTACGAGCAGTACTTC.

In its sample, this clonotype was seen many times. CDR3 nucleotides: TGTGCCAGCAGTTACTCGTCGGCACAGCGCAACACTGAAGCTTTCTTT. Translated: CASSYSSAQRNTEAFF. The rearrangement joins TRBV6-5 to TRBJ1-1; D remains ambiguous. The CDR3 consists of 16 residues. Germline V gene sequence: CDR1 MNHEY, CDR2 SVGAGI. Trimming pared 0 bases from V and 2 bases from J, leaving 13 bases between.

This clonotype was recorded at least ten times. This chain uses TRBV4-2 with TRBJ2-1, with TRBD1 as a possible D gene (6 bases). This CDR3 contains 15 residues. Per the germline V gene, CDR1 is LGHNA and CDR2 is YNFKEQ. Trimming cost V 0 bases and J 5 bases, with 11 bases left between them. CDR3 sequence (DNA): TGTGCCAGCAGCCAAGATCAGGGGTCCCACAATGAGCAGTTCTTC. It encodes CASSQDQGSHNEQFF.

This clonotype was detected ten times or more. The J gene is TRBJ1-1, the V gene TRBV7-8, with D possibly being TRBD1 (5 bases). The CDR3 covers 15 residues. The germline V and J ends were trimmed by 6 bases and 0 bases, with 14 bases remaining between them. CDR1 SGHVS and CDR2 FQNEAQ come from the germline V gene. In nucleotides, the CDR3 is TGTGCCAGCAGGGACCGAAGGGGCATGAACACTGAAGCTTTCTTT. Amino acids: CASRDRRGMNTEAFF.

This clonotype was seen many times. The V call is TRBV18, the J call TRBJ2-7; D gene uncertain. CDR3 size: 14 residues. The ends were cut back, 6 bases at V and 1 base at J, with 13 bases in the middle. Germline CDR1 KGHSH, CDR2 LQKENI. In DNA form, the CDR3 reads TGTGCCAGCTCCCCGGACCGGAATTCCTACGAGCAGTACTTC. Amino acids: CASSPDRNSYEQYF.

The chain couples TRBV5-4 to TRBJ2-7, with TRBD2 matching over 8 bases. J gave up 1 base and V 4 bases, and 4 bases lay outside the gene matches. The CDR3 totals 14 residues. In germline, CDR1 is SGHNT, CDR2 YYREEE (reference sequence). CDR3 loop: CASSPGLDSYEQYF. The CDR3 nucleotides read TGTGCCAGCAGCCCGGGACTAGATTCCTACGAGCAGTACTTC.

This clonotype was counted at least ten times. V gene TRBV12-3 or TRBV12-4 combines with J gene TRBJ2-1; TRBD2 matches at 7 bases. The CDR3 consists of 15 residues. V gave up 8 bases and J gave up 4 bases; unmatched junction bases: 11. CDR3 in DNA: TGTGCCAGCCGCCGTACGGGAGGCGAATACAATGAGCAGTTCTTC. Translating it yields CASRRTGGEYNEQFF.

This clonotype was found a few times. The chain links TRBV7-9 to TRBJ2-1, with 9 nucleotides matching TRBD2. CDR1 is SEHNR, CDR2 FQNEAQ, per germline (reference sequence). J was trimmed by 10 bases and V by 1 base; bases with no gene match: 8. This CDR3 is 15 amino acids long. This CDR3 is CASSLEGGRADEQFF. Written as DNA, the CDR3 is TGTGCCAGCAGCTTAGAAGGCGGGAGGGCCGACGAGCAGTTCTTC.

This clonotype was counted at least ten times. The CDR3 spells CSVDGNSQETQYF. The CDR3 coding sequence is TGCAGCGTTGATGGGAACTCCCAAGAGACCCAGTACTTC. The J gene is TRBJ2-5, the V gene TRBV29-1, with D uncertain. The CDR3 totals 13 residues. Germline lookup yields CDR1 SQVTM and CDR2 ANQGSEA. V was clipped by 3 bases and J by 1 base, with 9 bases between them.

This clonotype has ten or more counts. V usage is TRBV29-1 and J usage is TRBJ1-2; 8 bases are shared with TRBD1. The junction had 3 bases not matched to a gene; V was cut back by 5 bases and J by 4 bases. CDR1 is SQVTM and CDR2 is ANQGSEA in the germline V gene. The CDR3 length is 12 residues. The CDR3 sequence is CSVTGTGYGYTF. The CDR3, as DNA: TGCAGCGTTACTGGGACAGGCTATGGCTACACCTTC. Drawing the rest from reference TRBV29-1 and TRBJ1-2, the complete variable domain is SAVISQKPSRDICQRGTSLTIQCQVDSQVTMMFWYRQQPGQSLTLIATANQGSEATYESGFVIDKFPISRPNLTFSTLTVSNMSPEDSSIYLCSVTGTGYGYTFGSGTRLTVV.

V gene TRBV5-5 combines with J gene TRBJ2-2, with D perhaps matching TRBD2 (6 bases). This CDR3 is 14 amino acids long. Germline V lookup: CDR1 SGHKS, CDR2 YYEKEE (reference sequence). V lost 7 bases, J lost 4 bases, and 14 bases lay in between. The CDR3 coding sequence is TGTGCCAGCGGCTCGGGACTCCTCACCGGGGAGCTGTTTTTT. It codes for CASGSGLLTGELFF.

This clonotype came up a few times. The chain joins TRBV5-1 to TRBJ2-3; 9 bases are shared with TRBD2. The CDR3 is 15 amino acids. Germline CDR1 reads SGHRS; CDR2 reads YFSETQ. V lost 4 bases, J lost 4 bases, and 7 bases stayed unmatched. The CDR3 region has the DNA TGCGCCAGCAGCGGCGGGAGGGCCGGGTCAGATACGCAGTATTTT. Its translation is CASSGGRAGSDTQYF.